Following are 21 T cell receptor beta chains from one sample sequenced in a study of blood T cell repertoires in COVID-19. TCRdb keeps only in-frame clones here, not all; method: immunoSEQ multiplex PCR. The table lists roughly 310,000 clones, roughly 90% of them singletons. The source material was peripheral blood. These TCRs come from a young woman with COVID-19, enrolled during active disease.

At least ten counts were recorded for this clone. The J gene is TRBJ1-1, the V gene TRBV18; D gene unclear. The CDR3 spans 14 residues. In germline, CDR1 is KGHSH, CDR2 LQKENI. The V end lost 2 bases, the J end lost 1 base, and 8 bases lay between the germline ends. DNA of the CDR3: TGTGCCAGCTCACCAGTAGCAGAGAACACTGAAGCTTTCTTT. Translated: CASSPVAENTEAFF. The complete variable domain, with remaining parts taken from reference TRBV18 and TRBJ1-1, reads NAGVMQNPRHLVRRRGQEARLRCSPMKGHSHVYWYRQLPEEGLKFMVYLQKENIIDESGMPKERFSAEFPKEGPSILRIQQVVRGDSAAYFCASSPVAENTEAFFGQGTRLTVV.

The rearrangement links TRBV6-5 to TRBJ1-6; 8 bases line up with TRBD1. V lost 8 bases and J lost 6; bases outside the gene matches: 9. In germline, CDR1 is MNHEY, CDR2 SVGAGI. This CDR3 has 15 amino acids. The CDR3 is CASVGTGFPNSPLHF. The CDR3 nucleotides are TGTGCCAGCGTCGGGACAGGTTTCCCTAATTCACCCCTCCACTTT.

The V gene is TRBV18, the J gene TRBJ2-7; D gene uncertain. There are 13 residues in the CDR3. Germline CDR1 and CDR2: KGHSH and LQKENI. The ends were cut back, 2 bases at V and 3 bases at J, with 8 bases in the middle. The CDR3 sequence: CASSPSLSYEQYF. CDR3 sequence (DNA): TGTGCCAGCTCACCATCGCTTAGCTACGAGCAGTACTTC.

This clone came up once. The V gene is TRBV7-9, the J gene TRBJ2-7; D unclear. This CDR3 contains 12 residues. Germline CDR1 is SEHNR and CDR2 is FQNEAQ (reference sequence). Trimming took off 2 bases at V and 3 bases at J, with 5 bases between the two ends. The CDR3 here is CASSLNNYEQYF. As DNA, the CDR3 is TGTGCCAGCAGCTTAAACAACTACGAGCAGTACTTC.

The chain has TRBV10-3 and TRBJ1-3, with D unresolved. CDR1 is ENHRY, CDR2 SYGVKD, per germline. V lost 3 bases and J lost 6, with 9 bases in between. The CDR3 has 13 amino acids. CDR3 in DNA: TGTGCCATCAGTGACGCAGGTGCAAACACCATATATTTT. It yields the protein CAISDAGANTIYF.

The chain employs TRBV3-1 (or the pseudogene TRBV3-2) and TRBJ2-5; 14 bases are shared with TRBD2. The V gene end was trimmed by 1 base and the J gene end by 3 bases; junction bases not matched to a gene: 1. The CDR3 is 16 amino acids. Germline assignment: CDR1 LGHDT and CDR2 YNNKEL (reference sequence). The CDR3 nucleotides read TGTGCCAGCAGCCAAGGACTAGCGGGAGGGAAAGAGACCCAGTACTTC. This sequence encodes CASSQGLAGGKETQYF.

This rearrangement joins TRBV18 to TRBJ2-3; D may be TRBD2 (6 bases). The V end was cut by 4 bases, the J end by 0 bases, with 11 bases between. CDR1 KGHSH and CDR2 LQKENI come from the germline V gene. This CDR3 spans 15 amino acids. CDR3 coding DNA: TGTGCCAGCTCACTGGGACTTTCTAGCACAGATACGCAGTATTTT. Translated, it gives CASSLGLSSTDTQYF.

The CDR3 DNA is TGCGCCAGCAGCCAAGCCCCAGGGCCCAATTCACCCCTCCACTTT. It yields the protein CASSQAPGPNSPLHF. The chain is built from TRBV4-1 and TRBJ1-6; D might be TRBD1 (5 bases). The germline V gene has CDR1 MGHRA and CDR2 YSYEKL. V dropped 1 base and J dropped 7 bases, with 11 bases sitting between them. The CDR3 has 15 amino acids.

The chain joins TRBV19 to TRBJ1-6; 7 positions agree with TRBD1. Germline V gene data show CDR1 as LNHDA and CDR2 as SQIVND (reference sequence). The trim removed 10 bases at V and 9 bases at J, leaving 9 bases unmatched. This CDR3 contains 13 residues. The CDR3, as DNA: TGTGCCACAGGGGGGACAGACTTTTCACCCCTCCACTTT. This gives the protein CATGGTDFSPLHF. The complete variable domain, with remaining parts taken from reference TRBV19 and TRBJ1-6, reads DGGITQSPKYLFRKEGQNVTLSCEQNLNHDAMYWYRQDPGQGLRLIYYSQIVNDFQKGDIAEGYSVSREKKESFPLTVTSAQKNPTAFYLCATGGTDFSPLHFGNGTRLTVT.

The chain couples TRBV27 to TRBJ1-5, with TRBD1 as a possible D gene (5 bases). CDR3 length: 15 amino acids. V lost 2 bases and J 6 bases, leaving 14 bases between the germline ends. CDR1 is MNHEY, CDR2 SMNVEV, per germline (reference sequence). The chain's CDR3 is CASSLAGNKGQPQHF. As DNA, the CDR3 is TGTGCCAGCAGTTTAGCAGGGAACAAGGGTCAGCCCCAGCATTTT.

The gene calls are TRBV5-1 and TRBJ1-2; 7 bases match TRBD1. This CDR3 contains 14 residues. Losses at the gene ends were 0 bases for V and 6 bases for J; bases not matched to a gene: 5. The germline gives CDR1 SGHRS, CDR2 YFSETQ. Written as DNA, the CDR3 is TGCGCCAGCAGCTTGGAGTACCAGGGGGATGGCTACACCTTC. This sequence encodes CASSLEYQGDGYTF.

The chain employs TRBV6-5 and TRBJ1-4; TRBD1 might be the D (5 bases). This CDR3 region has 16 residues. Trimming left V 2 bases short and J 0 bases short, with 10 bases between. Germline-derived CDR1 and CDR2 are MNHEY and SVGAGI. This CDR3 is CASSYMGGATNEKLFF. DNA for the CDR3: TGTGCCAGCAGTTACATGGGGGGAGCAACTAATGAAAAACTGTTTTTT.

This chain connects TRBV11-2 to TRBJ2-7; 11 positions match TRBD2. The CDR3 consists of 16 residues. The V gene's germline CDR1 is SGHAT and CDR2 FQNNGV. V was pared by 0 bases and J by 4 bases, with 5 bases of the junction left unmatched. CDR3: CASSLDWLAGGYEQYF. CDR3 nucleotide sequence: TGTGCCAGCAGCTTAGATTGGCTAGCGGGAGGTTACGAGCAGTACTTC.

The chain carries TRBV11-2 and TRBJ2-7, with 10 bases fitting TRBD2. V gave up 0 bases and J gave up 5 bases; unmatched junction bases: 7. The CDR3 contains 16 residues. Germline CDR1 is SGHAT and CDR2 is FQNNGV. CDR3 amino acids: CASSLDTLAGEDEQYF. CDR3 DNA sequence: TGTGCCAGCAGCTTAGATACCCTAGCGGGAGAGGACGAGCAGTACTTC.

The chain links TRBV5-6 to TRBJ2-2; TRBD2 matches 10 bases. J gave up 13 bases and V 5 bases, and 11 bases lay outside the gene matches. In germline, CDR1 is SGHDT, CDR2 YYEEEE. This CDR3 has 14 amino acids. CDR3 loop: CASSLAGGELRLFF. The CDR3 region has the DNA TGTGCCAGCAGTTTAGCGGGAGGCGAACTGCGGCTGTTTTTT.

The chain combines TRBV27 with TRBJ1-1, with no clear D. The germline CDR1 and CDR2 sequences are MNHEY and SMNVEV (reference sequence). V lost 2 bases and J lost 0, with 4 bases in between. The CDR3 covers 13 residues. CDR3 residues: CASSLQMNTEAFF. Written as DNA, the CDR3 is TGTGCCAGCAGTTTACAGATGAACACTGAAGCTTTCTTT.

This sequence joins TRBV5-6 and TRBJ1-2, with 7 bases aligning to TRBD1. The CDR3 loop spans 15 amino acids. Unmatched junction bases numbered 8, after V lost 0 bases and J lost 6 bases. The germline V gene has CDR1 SGHDT and CDR2 YYEEEE. For the CDR3, the DNA is TGTGCCAGCAGCTTGGGGAGTCTTACAGGGGATGGCTACACCTTC. It translates to CASSLGSLTGDGYTF.

This sequence joins TRBV3-1 (or the pseudogene TRBV3-2) and TRBJ2-1; TRBD1 is a possible D gene (5 bases). V lost 0 bases and J 7 bases, leaving 13 bases between the germline ends. The CDR3 sequence is 15 residues long. Germline V gene sequence: CDR1 LGHDT, CDR2 YNNKEL (reference sequence). CDR3 protein: CASSQDGDRGNEQFF. CDR3 nucleotides: TGTGCCAGCAGCCAAGATGGAGACAGAGGAAATGAGCAGTTCTTC.

The V gene is TRBV2, the J gene TRBJ1-3, with 8 bases aligning to TRBD1. Germline V gene sequence: CDR1 SNHLY, CDR2 FYNNEI. Germline trimming cut 6 bases from V and 8 bases from J; bases unmatched to any gene: 18. The CDR3 spans 17 residues. CDR3 sequence: CASSQQGATLVRDTIYF. CDR3 DNA sequence: TGTGCCAGCAGCCAGCAGGGGGCGACCCTCGTTCGGGACACCATATATTTT.

The table lists this clone with a count of one. The chain is built from TRBV3-1 (or the pseudogene TRBV3-2) and TRBJ2-5; D possibly corresponds to TRBD1 (6 bases). Trimming removed 4 bases from V and 4 bases from J, with 19 bases in between. This CDR3 is built from 16 residues. CDR1 and CDR2 (germline): LGHDT, YNNKEL (reference sequence). CDR3 nucleotides: TGTGCCAGCAGCCGGGACACCGGGACGTGGAGAGAGACCCAGTACTTC. Its translation: CASSRDTGTWRETQYF.

The chain combines TRBV18 with TRBJ2-3, with TRBD2 identical over 10 bases. CDR1 is KGHSH, CDR2 LQKENI, per germline. The junction had 4 bases not matched to a gene; V was cut back by 6 bases and J by 1 base. This CDR3 comprises 15 residues. The CDR3 nucleotides are TGTGCCAGCTCTCCCGGACTAGCGGGCACAGATACGCAGTATTTT. Amino acids: CASSPGLAGTDTQYF.